These 7 T cell receptor delta chains originate from one sample sequenced in a study of gamma-delta T cells after stem cell transplantation (dated by TCRdb to 2016 to 2017). Library generation was performed with RT-PCR. The instrument given in TCRdb is Illumina MiSeq. TCRdb called clones from the public reads with CATT, and repeated DNA sequences were later combined into one row. In all, the sample holds about 2,500 delta-chain clones, and about a sixth of those were seen once. The biggest ten clones account for roughly 8% of the sample. Sequenced input: gamma-delta T cells. These receptors originate from a human donor. It is not recorded whose cells these are; they may come from a transplant donor.

The rearrangement joins TRDV1 to TRDJ1, with TRDD3 identical over 7 bases. The J gene, missing from TCRdb, was assigned here through DNA to germline matching. The CDR3 contains 20 residues. Germline trimming cut 2 bases from V and 3 bases from J; bases unmatched to any gene: 21. Germline assignment: CDR1 TSWWSYY and CDR2 QGS. Written as DNA, the CDR3 is TGTGCTCTTGGGGAATACAACAAGTGGGGGAGCCCACCCAGGGCCGATAAACTCATCTTT. It specifies CALGEYNKWGSPPRADKLIF.

This clone was counted only a few times. One end of the junction fails to match germline, which may point to a read error. The rearrangement joins TRDV2 to TRDJ3; D remains ambiguous. The length of the CDR3 is 18 residues. Germline CDR1 reads GEAIGNYY; CDR2 reads EKD. CDR3 protein: CACDTLRTDSWYTLQMFF. In DNA form, the CDR3 reads TGTGCCTGTGACACCCTGCGGACCGACTCCTGGTACACCCTACAGATGTTTTTC.

By its share, this clone is large. The sample carries other DNA sequences with the same CDR3. The CDR3 nucleotides are TGTGCCTGTGACACTGGGGCCAAGGGACATTTGACAGCACAACTCTTCTTT. Protein product: CACDTGAKGHLTAQLFF. The chain is built from TRDV2 and TRDJ2, with a weak D call TRDD3 (5 bases). V dropped 1 base and J dropped 1 base, with 15 bases sitting between them. The CDR3 spans 17 residues. In germline, CDR1 is GEAIGNYY, CDR2 EKD.

As to this clone: This likely stems from a read error, as it lies one base from a far larger clone. Within the sample, other DNA sequences also encode this same CDR3. The chain uses TRDV2 and TRDJ2; 8 bases fit TRDD3. The J gene, not given by TCRdb, was assigned here from a germline match of the nucleotide sequence. Germline CDR1 and CDR2: GEAIGNYY and EKD. The CDR3 runs to 18 residues. The CDR3 is CACDTVSGGYRKTAQLFF. CDR3 nucleotide sequence: TGTGCCTGTGACACCGTTTCGGGGGGATATAGGAAGACAGCGCAACTCTTCTTT.

This clone was counted only a few times. CDR3 amino acids: CAFSLSLVRRTDKLIF. DNA for the CDR3: TGTGCCTTCTCCCTGTCCCTCGTACGTAGAACCGATAAACTCATCTTT. V usage is TRDV3 and J usage is TRDJ1, with D uncertain. There are 16 residues in the CDR3. Germline lookup yields CDR1 TVYSNPD and CDR2 GDNSRS (reference sequence). With 3 bases removed from V and 2 bases from J, the gap between germline ends came to 22 bases.

This clone was seen more than once but under ten times. A single base separates this from a much larger clone, so it may be a read error. J is TRDJ1 and V is TRDV2; tentatively, D is TRDD3 (5 bases). Germline V gene lookup returns CDR1 GEAIGNYY and CDR2 EKD. The ends were cut back, 0 bases at V and 11 bases at J, with 15 bases in the middle. This CDR3 has 13 amino acids. Here the CDR3 reads CACDTVGPLGLIF. The DNA for the CDR3 is TGTGCCTGTGACACCGTTGGGCCTTTGGGGCTCATCTTT.

This clone has a handful of counts. A far larger clone differs by one base, so this is likely a read error. This chain links TRDV2 with TRDJ3, with unresolved D. Trimming removed 0 bases from V and 7 bases from J, with 9 bases in between. There are 15 residues in the CDR3. The germline gives CDR1 GEAIGNYY, CDR2 EKD. CDR3 nucleotides: TGTGCCTGTGACACCGCGATCAGCGACACCCGACAGATGTTTTTC. It is translated as CACDTAISDTRQMFF.